This T cell receptor beta chain comes out of a study of blood T cells in healthy people across ages. A J-beta primer mix and a sample-barcoded 5' primer were used in a second PCR of roughly 7 to 12 cycles. MiXCR was run by TCRdb on the 5' RACE reads, yielding one entry per CDR3 protein. Of about 760,000 distinct CDR3 sequences in the sample, roughly 50% were seen once. The study isolated at least 6.5 million PBMCs from each sample. Germline loops: CDR1 SEHNR, CDR2 FQNEAQ (reference sequence). The CDR3 has 15 residues. Trimming removed 1 base at V and 8 bases at J, with 15 bases between. The rearrangement uses TRBV7-9 and TRBJ2-1; D is unresolved. The sequence was obtained from a man in his forties in good health. The specimen was blood. CDR3 nucleotides: TGTGCCAGCAGCTTAGGACACCCAACCCTCTATGAGCAGTTCTTC. This encodes CASSLGHPTLYEQFF.